A single sample gave rise to the 19 T cell receptor beta chains below, sequenced in a study of T cell responses to AZD1222 COVID-19 vaccine (dated by TCRdb to about 2021). This specimen's time point label, interpreted: baseline before first vaccination. The library was generated by the immunoSEQ multiplex PCR assay. As stored in TCRdb, this immuneACCESS dataset retains in-frame rearrangements with V and J assigned. A fraction of the clones does not appear; measured against another copy, unresolved V genes explain less than half of the discrepancy, and the remainder lacks a known reason. For this sample there are about 150,000 clones; less than 95% appear just once. 1.3% of the sample is in the top ten clones. The sample in question was peripheral blood, obtained on day 0 of AZD1222 vaccination. The receptors originated from an adult in good health.

This chain connects TRBV6-1 to TRBJ1-3, with D hard to call. Germline-derived CDR1 and CDR2 are MNHNS and SASEGT. Trimming left V 2 bases short and J 4 bases short, with 9 bases between. This CDR3 has 14 amino acids. The CDR3 spells CASSESTEGNTIYF. In DNA, the CDR3 is TGTGCCAGCAGTGAATCTACAGAGGGAAACACCATATATTTT.

This clone showed up just a few times. This chain uses TRBV10-1 with TRBJ2-7; D uncertain. Trimming shortened V by 7 bases and J by 0 bases, and 13 bases separated the two germline ends. The CDR3 consists of 14 residues. Per germline, CDR1 WNHNN and CDR2 SYGVQD (reference sequence). The CDR3 sequence: CASTHMFSSYEQYV. In DNA, the CDR3 is TGCGCCAGCACCCACATGTTTAGCTCCTACGAGCAGTACGTC.

The chain uses TRBV5-4 and TRBJ2-6; no clear D gene. CDR3 size: 14 residues. The ends were cut back, 3 bases at V and 1 base at J, with 5 bases in the middle. Germline assignment: CDR1 SGHNT and CDR2 YYREEE (reference sequence). CDR3 loop: CASSSRSGANVLTF. As DNA, the CDR3 is TGTGCCAGCAGCTCGCGGTCTGGGGCCAACGTCCTGACTTTC.

The chain has TRBV6-5 and TRBJ2-5; tentatively, D is TRBD2 (7 bases). The length of the CDR3 is 16 residues. V was clipped by 0 bases and J by 1 base, with 12 bases between them. Per the germline V gene, CDR1 is MNHEY and CDR2 is SVGAGI. This CDR3 is CASSYSAGATQETQYF. CDR3 nucleotide sequence: TGTGCCAGCAGTTACTCGGCGGGGGCTACCCAAGAGACCCAGTACTTC.

This sequence joins TRBV9 and TRBJ2-5, with D perhaps TRBD1 or TRBD2 (5 bases each). CDR1 SGDLS and CDR2 YYNGEE come from the germline V gene. The CDR3 is made up of 16 amino acids. Deletions cut 2 bases from V and 2 bases from J, with 16 bases between. CDR3 loop: CASSVGGMTGQETQYF. CDR3 in DNA: TGTGCCAGCAGCGTTGGGGGAATGACGGGGCAAGAGACCCAGTACTTC.

This clone was picked up one time. Here the CDR3 DNA reads TGTGCCAGCAGTAATGTACAGACCCAGTACTTC. Protein product: CASSNVQTQYF. This rearrangement joins TRBV6-5 to TRBJ2-5; the D is unclear. V was cut by 5 bases and J by 6 bases, with 7 bases left in between. There are 11 residues in the CDR3. The germline CDR1 and CDR2 sequences are MNHEY and SVGAGI.

The J gene is TRBJ2-1, the V gene TRBV9; 7 bases agree with TRBD2. The J segment lost 8 bases and the V segment lost 0 bases, leaving 5 bases of the junction unmatched. Per germline, CDR1 SGDLS and CDR2 YYNGEE. This CDR3 has 14 amino acids. The CDR3 DNA reads as TGTGCCAGCAGCGTAGGTGGCGGGAGCGATGAGCAGTTCTTC. Its protein product is CASSVGGGSDEQFF. The full variable domain, completed using reference TRBV9 and TRBJ2-1, is DSGVTQTPKHLITATGQRVTLRCSPRSGDLSVYWYQQSLDQGLQFLIQYYNGEERAKGNILERFSAQQFPDLHSELNLSSLELGDSALYFCASSVGGGSDEQFFGPGTRLTVL.

J is TRBJ2-5 and V is TRBV15, with a weak D call TRBD2 (7 bases). The CDR3 extends over 15 amino acids. Trimming cost V 1 base and J 4 bases, with 13 bases left between them. From germline, CDR1 is LNHNV and CDR2 YYDKDF (reference sequence). The CDR3 region is CATSRVGGAGETQYF. CDR3 sequence (DNA): TGTGCCACCAGCAGAGTTGGGGGGGCCGGAGAGACCCAGTACTTC.

The chain has TRBV4-1 and TRBJ1-4; 7 nucleotides match TRBD1. V was pared by 0 bases and J by 1 base, with 11 bases of the junction left unmatched. There are 19 residues in the CDR3. Germline lookup yields CDR1 MGHRA and CDR2 YSYEKL. In DNA, the CDR3 is TGCGCCAGCAGCCAAGACCAGGGACAGTACGTAGTAACTAATGAAAAACTGTTTTTT. Translated: CASSQDQGQYVVTNEKLFF.

As for this clone: Different DNA sequences within this sample yield the same CDR3. The chain joins TRBV12-3 or TRBV12-4 to TRBJ2-5; D gene uncertain. V was shortened by 1 base and J by 1 base, with 4 bases between the two germline ends. The CDR3 consists of 13 residues. CDR3 DNA: TGTGCCAGCAGTTTAGGCGGCCAAGAGACCCAGTACTTC. Its protein is CASSLGGQETQYF.

V usage is TRBV6-5 and J usage is TRBJ1-6; D remains unclear. From germline, CDR1 is MNHEY and CDR2 SVGAGI. The CDR3 extends over 11 amino acids. V was clipped by 4 bases and J by 6 bases, with 1 base between them. CDR3: CASSFNSPLHF. The CDR3 bases are TGTGCCAGCAGTTTTAATTCACCCCTCCACTTT.

The J gene is TRBJ1-1, the V gene TRBV3-1 (or the pseudogene TRBV3-2); 8 bases are shared with TRBD1. The germline V gene encodes CDR1 LGHDT and CDR2 YNNKEL (reference sequence). V lost 0 bases, J lost 2 bases, and 11 bases stayed unmatched. This CDR3 spans 18 amino acids. CDR3 sequence: CASSQDHPPGGYNTEAFF. The DNA of the CDR3 is TGTGCCAGCAGCCAAGATCACCCCCCAGGGGGCTACAACACTGAAGCTTTCTTT.

V gene TRBV7-6 combines with J gene TRBJ2-2; a possible D gene is TRBD1 (5 bases). Germline CDR1 SGHVS, CDR2 FNYEAQ. V shed 4 bases and J shed 1 base, with 10 bases lying between them. The CDR3 extends over 15 amino acids. The CDR3 loop reads CASSSRTQNTGELFF. The CDR3 coding sequence is TGTGCCAGCAGCTCCAGGACACAGAACACCGGGGAGCTGTTTTTT.

This clone is labeled medium-sized. The J gene is TRBJ1-2, the V gene TRBV4-3; D is unclear. CDR3 length equals 13 residues. The germline V and J ends were trimmed by 4 bases and 8 bases, with 14 bases remaining between them. Looked up from germline, CDR1 is LGHNA and CDR2 is YSLEER. The CDR3 DNA follows: TGCGCCAGCAGCCTCCTGCGATTTGACGGCTACACCTTC. It is translated as CASSLLRFDGYTF.

The chain recombines TRBV5-1 with TRBJ2-3, with D tentatively TRBD1 (5 bases). This CDR3 is 14 amino acids long. Trimming cost V 4 bases and J 4 bases, with 13 bases left between them. The V gene's germline CDR1 is SGHRS and CDR2 YFSETQ. The DNA of the CDR3 is TGCGCCAGCAGCACGAGACAGAACGCAGATACGCAGTATTTT. The encoded protein is CASSTRQNADTQYF.

This chain uses TRBV20-1 with TRBJ2-7; D gene ambiguous. This CDR3 spans 11 amino acids. V lost 4 bases and J lost 3, with 7 bases in between. Per the germline V gene, CDR1 is DFQATT and CDR2 is SNEGSKA (reference sequence). CDR3 DNA: TGCAGTGCTACAAACCACTACGAGCAGTACGTC. It specifies CSATNHYEQYV.

The J gene is TRBJ1-3, the V gene TRBV30; no firm D call. Germline CDR1 GTSNPN, CDR2 SVGIG (reference sequence). The CDR3 spans 15 residues. V was trimmed by 0 bases and J by 2 bases, leaving 11 bases between them. The CDR3 nucleotides are TGTGCCTGGAGTGTACTTGGGCTCCCTGGAAACACCATATATTTT. Protein: CAWSVLGLPGNTIYF.

The chain is built from TRBV4-3 and TRBJ2-1, with TRBD2 matching 8 bases. The CDR3 extends over 14 amino acids. The V gene's germline CDR1 is LGHNA and CDR2 YSLEER. V was clipped by 4 bases and J by 6 bases; unmatched bases: 5. This chain's CDR3 is CASSLIAGINEQFF. In DNA form, the CDR3 reads TGCGCCAGCAGCCTCATAGCGGGAATCAATGAGCAGTTCTTC.

The V and J genes are TRBV19 and TRBJ1-4; D perhaps matches TRBD1 (6 bases). CDR1 and CDR2 from the germline V gene are LNHDA and SQIVND (reference sequence). The CDR3 sequence is 12 residues long. V lost 6 bases and J 7 bases, leaving 9 bases between the germline ends. The CDR3 DNA is TGTGCCAGTAGCGAAGGGGGTGAAAAACTGTTTTTT. Its protein is CASSEGGEKLFF.